The rows below give T cell receptor beta chains drawn from one sample of a study of T cell responses to AZD1222 COVID-19 vaccine. TCRdb's table, derived via immunoSEQ multiplex PCR, lists solely in-frame clones and lacks some. Counted here are fewer than 150,000 clones, about 91% occurring once; the ten biggest clones make up about 4.9%. Sequences were derived from peripheral blood, sampled on day 0 of AZD1222 vaccination. The receptors come from an adult in good health. CDR3s include the opening cysteine and the closing phenylalanine or tryptophan. Fields, in order: J gene, D gene, V gene, clone size, CDR3 DNA, CDR3 protein. A D gene is named only where the DNA matches it firmly. A clone size is listed for some rows: how often the clone was seen (once, few, many), or a class if it is expanded.

TRBJ2-3 TRBD1 TRBV28 . TGTGCCAGCAGTTCTGCCGGGACAGGGGAGACAGATACGCAGTATTTT CASSSAGTGETDTQYF
TRBJ2-3 . TRBV4-3 . TGCGCCAGCAGCCAAGATTTAGCCTTCACAGATACGCAGTATTTT CASSQDLAFTDTQYF
TRBJ1-2 . TRBV28 . TGTGCCAGTAACTCCGGGACGGAGTTGTACTATGGCTACACCTTC CASNSGTELYYGYTF
TRBJ1-1 . TRBV18 . TGTGCCAGCTCCAGTGACATAATTAGGACTGAAGCTTTCTTT CASSSDIIRTEAFF
TRBJ1-5 TRBD1 TRBV27 once TGTGCCAGCAGTTTAACCTGGACAGGGGTAAATCAGCCCCAGCATTTT CASSLTWTGVNQPQHF
TRBJ1-2 . TRBV29-1 once TGCAGCGCGGAGACAGGAGATAACTATGGCTACACCTTC CSAETGDNYGYTF
TRBJ1-2 . TRBV10-3 . TGTGCCATCAGTCCGGAGAACTATGGCTACACCTTC CAISPENYGYTF
TRBJ1-2 . TRBV7-2 few TGTGCCAGCAGCTCCCCCGGGGGCAGTGGCTACACCTTC CASSSPGGSGYTF
TRBJ2-2 . TRBV6-1 . TGTGCCAGCAGTGAAGTTGGGGGATCCGGGGAGCTGTTTTTT CASSEVGGSGELFF
TRBJ2-5 . TRBV6-1 . TGTGCCAGCAGTGACGGCAGAAACATAAAAGAGACCCAGTACTTC CASSDGRNIKETQYF
TRBJ1-2 . TRBV6-2/TRBV6-3 . TGTGCCAGCAGCCCTGACCCACGTGGTCCGGGCGGCTACACCTTC CASSPDPRGPGGYTF
TRBJ1-3 TRBD1 TRBV18 . TGTGCCAGCTCACTAACCGGGACAGGTCGATTGAACTCTGGAAACACCATATATTTT CASSLTGTGRLNSGNTIYF
TRBJ1-1 . TRBV24-1 . TGTGCCACCAGTGATTCGTCACAGGGTGACACTGAAGCTTTCTTT CATSDSSQGDTEAFF
TRBJ2-7 TRBD1 TRBV19 . TGTGCCAGTAGTAGAGGACAGGGGCCATCCTACGAGCAGTACTTC CASSRGQGPSYEQYF
TRBJ1-6 . TRBV28 . TGTGCCAGCAGTTTAGCGGGGGCCGGAGAGTCACCCCTCCACTTT CASSLAGAGESPLHF
TRBJ1-2 . TRBV5-1 . TGCGCCAGCAGCTTGGCACCAGCCAGAGCTAACTATGGCTACACCTTC CASSLAPARANYGYTF
TRBJ2-7 . TRBV7-2 once TGTGCCAGCAGCTCCACGGGGCCAGTGCAGTACTTC CASSSTGPVQYF
TRBJ1-5 TRBD1 TRBV18 . TGTGCCAGCTCACCCGAACAGGGGGCCCTAAATCAGCCCCAGCATTTT CASSPEQGALNQPQHF
TRBJ1-5 . TRBV6-2/TRBV6-3 . TGTGCCAGCAGTTACGATGGGGGTCCCGAGCCCCAGCATTTT CASSYDGGPEPQHF
TRBJ1-3 . TRBV9 . TGTGCCAGCAGCGACGGGAGGTCTGGAAACACCATATATTTT CASSDGRSGNTIYF
TRBJ1-5 . TRBV4-2 . TGTGCCAGCAGCCAAAGGGGTGTCAATCAGCCCCAGCATTTT CASSQRGVNQPQHF
TRBJ1-1 TRBD1 TRBV5-1 . TGCGCCAGCAGCTCTGGGACAGGCACTGAAGCTTTCTTT CASSSGTGTEAFF
TRBJ2-2 . TRBV2 . TGTGCCAGCAGTGAGTCAGGCTACACCGGGGAGCTGTTTTTT CASSESGYTGELFF
TRBJ2-5 . TRBV11-1 . TGTGCCAGCAGCTTAATCCCGGGGGAGACCCAGTACTTC CASSLIPGETQYF
TRBJ1-6 . TRBV18 . TGTGCCAGCTCACCCCTGGATAATTCACCCCTCCACTTT CASSPLDNSPLHF
TRBJ1-1 TRBD1 TRBV9 . TGTGCCAGCAGCTCCAACCCTGGGACAGAGTCGAACACTGAAGCTTTCTTT CASSSNPGTESNTEAFF
TRBJ2-7 . TRBV10-2 . TGCGCCAGCAGAAAGACAGATTACGAGCAGTACTTC CASRKTDYEQYF
TRBJ2-7 . TRBV7-9 . TGTGCCAGCAGCTTAGTGTGGTCCTACGAGCAGTACTTC CASSLVWSYEQYF
TRBJ1-2 . TRBV27 . TGTGCCAGCAGTTTACGTTGGGACTATGGCTACACCTTC CASSLRWDYGYTF
TRBJ1-1 . TRBV5-6 . TGTGCCAGCACCAGGGGTAACTCGCGAGCTTTCTTT CASTRGNSRAFF
TRBJ2-5 . TRBV7-6 . TGTGCCAGCATCCTCTTGGAGGGGACCCAAGAGACCCAGTACTTC CASILLEGTQETQYF
TRBJ2-7 TRBD1 TRBV6-5 . TGTGCCAGCAGACGGACAGGGAATCCCCTCGAGCAGTACTTC CASRRTGNPLEQYF
TRBJ1-3 TRBD1 TRBV15 . TGTGCCACCAGGGGACAGGGAGCTGGAAACACCATATATTTT CATRGQGAGNTIYF
TRBJ1-2 . TRBV12-3/TRBV12-4 . TGTGCCAGCAGTTGGGACTCAAACTATGGCTACACCTTC CASSWDSNYGYTF
TRBJ2-7 TRBD1 TRBV4-1 . TGCGCCAGCAGCCAACAAACAGGGGGCTCGAGCCTTTACGAGCAGTACTTC CASSQQTGGSSLYEQYF
TRBJ2-1 TRBD1 TRBV5-4 . TGTGCCAGCAGCCTCGGGACAGGGCTCTACAATGAGCAGTTCTTC CASSLGTGLYNEQFF
TRBJ1-1 . TRBV3-1/TRBV3-2 . TGTGCCAGCAGCCAAGACTCCGAAGCTTTCTTT CASSQDSEAFF
TRBJ2-3 TRBD1 TRBV6-2/TRBV6-3 . TGTGCCAGCAGTCGACAGGGGGCGCCGACAGATACGCAGTATTTT CASSRQGAPTDTQYF
TRBJ2-1 . TRBV5-4 . TGTGCCAGCAGCTTGGTATTCGCGGGGGCAAACAATGAGCAGTTCTTC CASSLVFAGANNEQFF
TRBJ2-7 . TRBV7-2 . TGTGCCAGCAGCTCCCCCGGTCTATCCTACGAGCAGTACTTC CASSSPGLSYEQYF
TRBJ1-6 TRBD1 TRBV6-6 few TGTGCCAGCAGTTACTCGGGACAGGTTTATAATTCACCCCTCCACTTT CASSYSGQVYNSPLHF
TRBJ1-5 . TRBV18 . TGTGCCAGCTCACCAGCGATGAATCAGCCCCAGCATTTT CASSPAMNQPQHF
TRBJ2-3 . TRBV27 . TGTGCCAGCAGTTTGCAGGCCGCGGGCTCAGATACGCAGTATTTT CASSLQAAGSDTQYF
TRBJ2-3 TRBD2 TRBV10-3 . TGTGCCATCAGGGGACTAGCGGGGGCAGATACGCAGTATTTT CAIRGLAGADTQYF
TRBJ1-6 . TRBV28 once TGTGCCAGCAGTACAGGGACTATGGGTGTCTCACCCCTCCACTTT CASSTGTMGVSPLHF
TRBJ2-3 . TRBV4-3 . TGCGCCAGCAGCCAAGAGAATTGGGATACGCAGTATTTT CASSQENWDTQYF
TRBJ1-1 . TRBV6-5 . TGTGCCAGCAGTCTCCCTGGACGGAGCACTGAAGCTTTCTTT CASSLPGRSTEAFF
TRBJ1-2 TRBD1 TRBV7-8 . TGTGCCAGCAGCTTAAGCAACAGGGGGCCTTATGGCTACACCTTC CASSLSNRGPYGYTF
TRBJ1-2 . TRBV5-4 . TGTGCCAGCAGCTCACCGGTGATGGGGGTCGGCTACACCTTC CASSSPVMGVGYTF
TRBJ2-5 TRBD2 TRBV6-6 . TGTGCCAGCAGTAGAGCGGGGGTTTGGGAGACCCAGTACTTC CASSRAGVWETQYF
TRBJ1-5 . TRBV7-8 . TGTGCCAGCAGCTTAGGGGACACGAATCAGCCCCAGCATTTT CASSLGDTNQPQHF
TRBJ1-1 . TRBV24-1 . TGTGCCACCAGTGAGGGAGCGAACACTGAAGCTTTCTTT CATSEGANTEAFF
TRBJ1-1 . TRBV19 . TGTGCCACCTTACCATGGGGGTTACCGAACACTGAAGCTTTCTTT CATLPWGLPNTEAFF
TRBJ1-2 . TRBV4-3 . TGCGCCAGCAGCCAAGGGGGGGCAGTAGACTATGGCTACACCTTC CASSQGGAVDYGYTF
TRBJ1-5 . TRBV28 . TGTGCCAGCAGTTTGATTTCAGGGCGCAATCAGCCCCAGCATTTT CASSLISGRNQPQHF
TRBJ1-5 . TRBV7-2 . TGTGCCAGCAGCTTTGCCCGGGACGATCAGCCCCAGCATTTT CASSFARDDQPQHF
TRBJ2-7 . TRBV27 . TGTGCCAGCAGTTGGGGCCCTTCCTACGAGCAGTACTTC CASSWGPSYEQYF
TRBJ1-5 . TRBV28 . TGTGCCAGCAGTTCGGTAGAGGGGTTCCAGCCCCAGCATTTT CASSSVEGFQPQHF
TRBJ1-2 TRBD1 TRBV27 . TGTGCCAGCAGCCGAAGCGTCTTATCCGGGACAGGGACGTATGGCTACACCTTC CASSRSVLSGTGTYGYTF